This TCR beta chain was profiled in a study of CD8+ T cells in alopecia areata. Investigators isolated RNA and reverse transcribed it into cDNA to act as the sequencing template. Assay used: immunoSEQ multiplex PCR; TCRdb lists only in-frame clones, some missing. The profile shows 150,000 to 200,000 clones, less than 65% of them singletons. Treatment indicated: oral pan-JAK inhibitor, 5-10 mg twice daily. The CDR3 is 14 residues long. Germline V gene lookup returns CDR1 PRHDT and CDR2 FYEKMQ (reference sequence). Trimming stripped 7 bases from V and 9 bases from J, with 16 bases between. The V and J genes are TRBV13 and TRBJ1-6, with unresolved D. The source is a human donor with alopecia areata. The sequences come from CD4+ T cells sorted from blood, collected at week 24, from a patient treated with tofacitinib. The CDR3 region is CASNEGGKGSPLHF. The CDR3 bases are TGTGCCAGCAACGAGGGAGGGAAAGGTTCACCCCTCCACTTT.